This section outlines one T cell receptor beta chain sequence together with its context. Its antigen is unknown. These data are taken from a study of T-cell reconstitution after alpha-beta-depleted transplantation in children. Study-wide findings and caveats: Newly produced T cells mostly accounted for T-cell counts and diversity one year post-transplant. Two months or so post-transplant, alpha-beta T cells reportedly derived from several hundred expanded graft clones.

The CDR3 length is 16 residues. The germline V gene has CDR1 MNHEY and CDR2 SMNVEV (reference sequence). V was trimmed by 4 bases and J by 4 bases, leaving 17 bases between them. Unique molecular identifiers were used in preparing the TCRbeta library. Using its own MiXCR run on the PCR reads, TCRdb lists one record per CDR3 protein. Of about 70,000 distinct CDR3 sequences in the sample, 11% are singletons; the top ten hold about 13%. This TCR was recovered from a boy between 10 and 17 years old with acute myeloid leukemia, due to receive a stem cell transplant. The sample in question was PBMCs, obtained before TCRalphabeta/CD19-depleted stem cell transplant. The J gene is TRBJ2-1, the V gene TRBV27; D is uncertain. This CDR3 reads CASSSGRVLLYNEQFF. CDR3 in DNA: TGTGCCAGCAGTTCGGGTCGGGTTCTCCTATACAATGAGCAGTTCTTC.